The rows below give T cell receptor beta chains drawn from one sample of a study of cytomegalovirus exposure and HLA in healthy donors. The data were produced by immunoSEQ multiplex PCR, yet TCRdb's version contains in-frame clones alone and is incomplete. The sample includes 150,000 to 200,000 clones, roughly nine tenths of them seen just once. Sequencing used PBMCs. All receptors derive from a woman younger than 45 in good health and CMV-seronegative. CDR3s include the opening cysteine and the closing phenylalanine or tryptophan. A D gene is named only where the DNA matches it firmly. Clone size appears in some rows only: once, few, many, or a class for an expanded clone.

j_call	cdr3_length	d_call	clone_size	v_call	cdr3_aa	cdr3_nt
TRBJ2-1	13	TRBD2	-	TRBV25-1	CASRLASGNEQFF	TGTGCCAGTCGACTAGCGTCGGGCAATGAGCAGTTCTTC
TRBJ2-3	14	-	-	TRBV6-5	CATAIEEGTDTQYF	TGTGCCACCGCAATAGAGGAGGGCACAGATACGCAGTATTTT
TRBJ1-1	15	TRBD1	-	TRBV7-3	CASSPSGTGTAEAFF	TGTGCCAGCAGTCCTTCCGGGACAGGGACCGCTGAAGCTTTCTTT
TRBJ1-2	16	-	once	TRBV19	CASSIAGLGGRHGYTF	TGTGCCAGTAGTATAGCTGGGTTAGGGGGAAGGCATGGCTACACCTTC
TRBJ1-5	15	-	-	TRBV4-3	CASSQDLGGYQPQHF	TGCGCCAGCAGCCAAGACCTTGGCGGATATCAGCCCCAGCATTTT
TRBJ1-2	15	TRBD1	once	TRBV6-6	CASSYLGQGNYGYTF	TGTGCCAGCAGTTACTTGGGACAGGGAAACTATGGCTACACCTTC
TRBJ2-1	11	-	-	TRBV5-6	CASSFSNEQFF	TGTGCCAGCAGCTTCTCCAATGAGCAGTTCTTC
TRBJ2-1	17	TRBD1	-	TRBV14	CASSQDLGGGFGRTQFF	TGTGCCAGCAGCCAAGATTTAGGGGGCGGTTTTGGAAGGACACAGTTCTTC
TRBJ1-5	15	-	-	TRBV9	CASSPGTGSNQPQHF	TGTGCCAGCAGCCCTGGTACGGGGAGCAATCAGCCCCAGCATTTT
TRBJ1-1	14	TRBD1	-	TRBV28	CASSPLDRQGRAFF	TGTGCCAGCAGTCCCTTGGACAGGCAAGGTAGGGCTTTCTTT
TRBJ1-6	13	TRBD1	-	TRBV10-3	CAIKRQGDSPLHF	TGTGCCATCAAGCGACAGGGCGATTCACCCCTCCACTTT
TRBJ2-2	18	TRBD2	few	TRBV5-6	CASSRLLAGARLAGELFF	TGTGCCAGCAGCAGGCTACTAGCGGGGGCCCGGTTGGCCGGGGAGCTGTTTTTT
TRBJ2-3	11	-	-	TRBV7-9	CASSLSDTQYF	TGTGCCAGCAGCTTATCAGATACGCAGTATTTT
TRBJ2-7	14	TRBD1	-	TRBV29-1	CSAGARDRSYEQYF	TGCAGCGCGGGCGCTCGGGACAGGTCCTACGAGCAGTACTTC
TRBJ2-7	14	-	once	TRBV27	CASSKQGYTYEQYF	TGTGCCAGCAGTAAACAGGGATACACCTACGAGCAGTACTTC
TRBJ1-2	17	TRBD1	-	TRBV4-3	CASSQNIPQGADYGYTF	TGCGCCAGCAGCCAAAATATTCCTCAGGGGGCGGACTATGGCTACACCTTC
TRBJ2-1	15	TRBD2	-	TRBV5-1	CASSLTGGSYNEQFF	TGCGCCAGCAGTTTGACGGGGGGGTCCTACAATGAGCAGTTCTTC
TRBJ2-1	13	TRBD2	-	TRBV7-6	CASSLETSDEQFF	TGTGCCAGCAGCTTAGAGACTAGCGATGAGCAGTTCTTC
TRBJ2-7	15	TRBD2	-	TRBV13	CASSSGPGGGYEQYF	TGTGCCAGCAGCTCAGGCCCGGGGGGTGGTTACGAGCAGTACTTC
TRBJ1-2	12	-	-	TRBV18	CASSPSNYGYTF	TGTGCCAGCTCACCGTCTAACTATGGCTACACCTTC
TRBJ1-1	17	TRBD1	-	TRBV12-5	CASGPGAGTGGLTEAFF	TGTGCTAGTGGTCCGGGAGCCGGGACAGGGGGCCTCACTGAAGCTTTCTTT
TRBJ1-2	14	-	-	TRBV4-2	CASSRPGHGFGYTF	TGTGCCAGCAGCCGACCGGGACATGGTTTTGGCTACACCTTC
TRBJ1-1	8	TRBD1	-	TRBV20-1	CSASDRGF	TGCAGTGCTTCCGACAGGGGCTTT
TRBJ2-3	14	-	-	TRBV15	CATSIRDSTDTQYF	TGTGCCACCAGCATCCGGGACAGCACAGATACGCAGTATTTT
TRBJ2-7	13	-	-	TRBV5-6	CASTHNGVYEQYF	TGTGCCAGCACCCACAACGGGGTGTACGAGCAGTACTTC
TRBJ1-6	17	-	once	TRBV21-1	CASSKEVPIRGRTPLHF	TGTGCCAGCAGCAAAGAGGTCCCAATCAGGGGTCGAACACCCCTCCACTTT
TRBJ1-1	16	TRBD1	few	TRBV4-1	CASSQGQGAQATEAFF	TGCGCCAGCAGCCAAGGACAGGGGGCGCAGGCCACTGAAGCTTTCTTT
TRBJ2-7	14	-	-	TRBV9	CASSTGDRPYEQYF	TGTGCCAGCTCAACCGGGGACCGACCCTACGAGCAGTACTTC
TRBJ1-2	15	-	-	TRBV5-4	CASSLAVGTNYGYTF	TGTGCCAGCAGCTTGGCAGTGGGGACTAACTATGGCTACACCTTC
TRBJ2-1	14	TRBD1	-	TRBV5-4	CASSLQGGGNEQFF	TGTGCCAGCAGCTTGCAAGGGGGCGGTAATGAGCAGTTCTTC
TRBJ1-3	14	-	-	TRBV4-1	CASSQAAGGNTIYF	TGCGCCAGCAGCCAAGCGGCCGGTGGAAACACCATATATTTT
TRBJ2-3	13	TRBD1	-	TRBV2	CADGQGASDTQYF	TGTGCCGACGGACAGGGGGCCTCAGATACGCAGTATTTT
TRBJ2-1	14	TRBD2	-	TRBV7-2	CASSRLALSNEQFF	TGTGCCAGCAGCCGACTAGCCCTTTCCAATGAGCAGTTCTTC
TRBJ1-4	15	-	-	TRBV27	CASSPGTLRHEKLFF	TGTGCCAGCAGTCCTGGGACCCTGAGGCATGAAAAACTGTTTTTT
TRBJ2-1	14	TRBD1	-	TRBV27	CASRRDRGNNEQFF	TGTGCCAGCAGGAGGGACAGGGGAAACAATGAGCAGTTCTTC
TRBJ2-7	16	TRBD2	-	TRBV6-5	CASSYSFGAGDYEQYF	TGTGCCAGCAGTTACTCCTTTGGGGCGGGAGACTACGAGCAGTACTTC
TRBJ2-7	14	-	-	TRBV9	CASSVKDTSYEQYF	TGTGCCAGCAGCGTAAAGGACACCAGCTACGAGCAGTACTTC
TRBJ1-2	14	TRBD1	-	TRBV18	CASSPPEGARGYTF	TGTGCCAGCTCACCACCGGAGGGGGCGCGGGGCTACACCTTC
TRBJ2-6	17	TRBD1	-	TRBV11-1	CASSSGQGGSGANVLTF	TGTGCCAGCAGCTCCGGACAGGGAGGCTCTGGGGCCAACGTCCTGACTTTC
TRBJ1-1	13	-	once	TRBV19	CASSTGPRTEAFF	TGTGCCAGTAGTACGGGACCGCGCACCGAAGCTTTCTTT
TRBJ1-1	13	-	-	TRBV4-2	CASSQAPGLQAFF	TGTGCCAGCAGCCAAGCCCCGGGACTTCAAGCTTTCTTT
TRBJ2-5	13	-	-	TRBV29-1	CSVPGVAVETQYF	TGCAGCGTTCCAGGGGTGGCCGTGGAGACCCAGTACTTC
TRBJ2-1	16	TRBD2	-	TRBV28	CASSHPAGAAYNEQFF	TGTGCCAGCAGCCATCCAGCGGGAGCGGCCTACAATGAGCAGTTCTTC
TRBJ2-7	11	-	-	TRBV6-1	CASILGYEQYF	TGTGCCAGCATATTAGGGTACGAGCAGTACTTC
TRBJ1-5	15	-	few	TRBV7-9	CASSQGWGRDQPQHF	TGTGCCAGCAGCCAAGGCTGGGGTCGTGATCAGCCCCAGCATTTT
TRBJ2-2	17	TRBD1	-	TRBV28	CASSLTGGVRPGGELFF	TGTGCCAGCAGCCTGACAGGGGGCGTGAGGCCGGGCGGGGAGCTGTTTTTT
TRBJ2-1	14	-	-	TRBV4-3	CASSQDGTDNEQFF	TGCGCCAGCAGCCAAGATGGGACTGACAATGAGCAGTTCTTC
TRBJ2-5	14	-	-	TRBV9	CASSVGAVQETQYF	TGTGCCAGCAGCGTGGGGGCAGTCCAAGAGACCCAGTACTTC
TRBJ2-2	17	TRBD1	-	TRBV7-3	CASSLVPGTANTGELFF	TGTGCCAGCAGCTTAGTTCCCGGGACAGCGAACACCGGGGAGCTGTTTTTT
TRBJ1-4	13	TRBD1	-	TRBV29-1	CSALGQGNEKLFF	TGCAGCGCTCTGGGACAGGGGAATGAAAAACTGTTTTTT
TRBJ2-5	14	TRBD2	-	TRBV29-1	CSVELAGEGETQYF	TGCAGCGTTGAGCTAGCGGGGGAGGGAGAGACCCAGTACTTC
TRBJ2-3	16	-	-	TRBV28	CASSQQSGSSTDTQYF	TGTGCCAGCAGCCAACAGAGCGGTTCTAGCACAGATACGCAGTATTTT